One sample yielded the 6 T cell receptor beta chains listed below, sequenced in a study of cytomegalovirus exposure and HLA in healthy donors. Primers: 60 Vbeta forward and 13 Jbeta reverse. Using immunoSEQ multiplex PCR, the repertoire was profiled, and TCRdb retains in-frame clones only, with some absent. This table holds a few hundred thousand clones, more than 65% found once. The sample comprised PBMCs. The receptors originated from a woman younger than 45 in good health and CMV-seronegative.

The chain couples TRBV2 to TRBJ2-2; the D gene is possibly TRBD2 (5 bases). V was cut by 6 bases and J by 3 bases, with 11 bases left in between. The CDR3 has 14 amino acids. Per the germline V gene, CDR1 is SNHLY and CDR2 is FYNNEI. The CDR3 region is CASRAGSHTGELFF. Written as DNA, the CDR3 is TGTGCCAGCAGGGCGGGTAGCCACACCGGGGAGCTGTTTTTT.

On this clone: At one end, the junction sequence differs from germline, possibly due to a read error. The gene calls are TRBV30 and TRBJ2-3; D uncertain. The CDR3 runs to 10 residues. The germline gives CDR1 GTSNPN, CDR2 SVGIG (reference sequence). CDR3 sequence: CAWSGAHAAF. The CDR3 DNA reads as TGTGCCTGGAGTGGTGCCCATGCGGCTTTT. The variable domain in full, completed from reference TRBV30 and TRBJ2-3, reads SQTIHQWPATLVQPVGSPLSLECTVEGTSNPNLYWYRQAAGRGLQLLFYSVGIGQISSEVPQNLSASRPQDRQFILSSKKLLLSDSGFYLCAWSGAHAAFGPGTRLTVL.

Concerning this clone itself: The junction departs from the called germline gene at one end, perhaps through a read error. CDR3 protein: CASSFAGVETEAFF. In DNA, the CDR3 is TGTGCCAGCAGCTTCGCGGGGGTGGAGACTGAAGCTTTCTTT. This sequence joins TRBV5-1 and TRBJ1-1; perhaps TRBD1 as D (5 bases). Per germline, CDR1 SGHRS and CDR2 YFSETQ. This CDR3 comprises 14 residues.

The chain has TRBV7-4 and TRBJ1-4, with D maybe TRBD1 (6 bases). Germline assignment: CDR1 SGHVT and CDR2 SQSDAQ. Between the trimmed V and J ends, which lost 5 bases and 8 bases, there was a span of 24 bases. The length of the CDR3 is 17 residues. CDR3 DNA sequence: TGTGCCAGCAGCCGTTCGGGGGGGGCACCGACCAGGGAAAAACTGTTTTTT. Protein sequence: CASSRSGGAPTREKLFF.

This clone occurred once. The CDR3 DNA is TGTGCCAGCAGCTTAGGGTTTGCGGGAGGGCTGCAAGAGACCCAGTACTTC. Translated: CASSLGFAGGLQETQYF. The chain couples TRBV7-9 to TRBJ2-5, with 9 nucleotides matching TRBD2. V shed 1 base and J 2 bases; nucleotides not matched to a gene: 8. Germline lookup yields CDR1 SEHNR and CDR2 FQNEAQ (reference sequence). This CDR3 is 17 amino acids long.

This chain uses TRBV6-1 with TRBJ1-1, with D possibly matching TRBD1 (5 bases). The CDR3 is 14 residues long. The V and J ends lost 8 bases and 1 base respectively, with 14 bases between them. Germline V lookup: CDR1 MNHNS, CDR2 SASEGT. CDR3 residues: CASVLQESNTEAFF. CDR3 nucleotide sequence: TGTGCCAGCGTACTACAGGAGTCGAACACTGAAGCTTTCTTT.